The 22 T cell receptor beta chains presented below share a single source sample, sequenced in a study of shared T cell receptors in the human thymus. TCRdb keeps only in-frame clones here, not all; method: immunoSEQ multiplex PCR. The data show about 660,000 clones, 88% seen once. These data were likewise used in another study, on human thymus T cells.

Sequenced: thymocytes. All receptors come from a boy in the first two years of life with a congenital heart defect.

V gene TRBV11-3 combines with J gene TRBJ2-3, with TRBD2 identical over 12 bases. The CDR3 sequence is 17 residues long. The V segment lost 4 bases and the J segment 8 bases; nucleotides outside the gene matches: 13. CDR1 and CDR2 from the germline V gene are SGHNT and YENEEA. CDR3 in DNA: TGTGCCAGCAGCTCCCCGGGGCTAGCGGGAGGGTCTTGTACGCAGTATTTT. Amino acids: CASSSPGLAGGSCTQYF.

This clone turned up a few times. The chain uses TRBV5-6 and TRBJ2-1; 11 nucleotides align to TRBD1. V was pared by 4 bases and J by 8 bases, with 8 bases of the junction left unmatched. Germline V gene data show CDR1 as SGHDT and CDR2 as YYEEEE. The CDR3 has 15 residues. CDR3 coding DNA: TGTGCCAGCAGCCCCAGGGGACAGGGGGTGTATGAGCAGTTCTTC. Protein product: CASSPRGQGVYEQFF.

In the case of this clone: Different DNA sequences within this sample yield the same CDR3. The rearrangement joins TRBV27 to TRBJ2-7; 7 bases match TRBD1. There are 13 residues in the CDR3. V was clipped by 3 bases and J by 3 bases; unmatched bases: 2. Per germline, CDR1 MNHEY and CDR2 SMNVEV (reference sequence). CDR3 region: CASSLGQSYEQYF. In nucleotides, the CDR3 is TGTGCCAGCAGTTTGGGACAGAGCTACGAGCAGTACTTC.

The rearrangement joins TRBV5-4 to TRBJ2-1, with 7 positions matching TRBD1. This CDR3 contains 14 residues. Germline CDR1 is SGHNT and CDR2 is YYREEE (reference sequence). The V and J ends lost 4 bases and 8 bases, in that order; junction bases with no gene match: 9. The CDR3 region is CASSATDRAHEQFF. CDR3 bases: TGTGCCAGCAGCGCAACCGACAGGGCCCATGAGCAGTTCTTC.

The chain uses TRBV7-2 and TRBJ2-3; possibly TRBD2 for D (6 bases). This CDR3 has 16 amino acids. Germline CDR1 and CDR2: SGHTA and FQGNSA. The V end was cut by 4 bases, the J end by 3 bases, with 17 bases between. This chain's CDR3 is CASSSRGAEGTDTQYF. The CDR3 coding sequence is TGTGCCAGCAGCTCCCGGGGAGCGGAGGGGACAGATACGCAGTATTTT.

This rearrangement joins TRBV6-5 to TRBJ1-3; D uncertain. Deletions cut 7 bases from V and 3 bases from J, with 16 bases between. Germline values: CDR1 MNHEY, CDR2 SVGAGI. The CDR3 has 15 amino acids. The CDR3 spells CASIQIGSLGNTIYF. For the CDR3, the DNA is TGTGCCAGCATTCAAATCGGGTCCCTTGGAAACACCATATATTTT.

Only a few counts were recorded for this clone. The V call is TRBV5-6, the J call TRBJ2-7; 7 bases match TRBD1. The CDR3 runs to 14 residues. Germline V gives CDR1 SGHDT, CDR2 YYEEEE. With V trimmed by 4 bases and J by 6 bases, 10 bases remained unmatched. CDR3: CASSREGAEGEQYF. As DNA, the CDR3 is TGTGCCAGCAGCCGAGAGGGGGCCGAGGGCGAGCAGTACTTC.

This clone was seen a handful of times. The chain recombines TRBV25-1 with TRBJ2-7; D ambiguous. V was clipped by 3 bases and J by 9 bases, with 9 bases between them. This CDR3 has 11 residues. Germline lookup yields CDR1 MGHDK and CDR2 SYGVNS. CDR3 region: CASSDVGSQYF. CDR3 sequence (DNA): TGTGCCAGCAGTGACGTGGGCTCGCAGTACTTC.

The rearrangement links TRBV5-6 to TRBJ1-1; D possibly corresponds to TRBD1 (6 bases). Germline V gene lookup returns CDR1 SGHDT and CDR2 YYEEEE. The V end lost 7 bases, the J end lost 4 bases, and 20 bases lay between the germline ends. The CDR3 runs 15 residues. CDR3: CASDLRGREVTEAFF. CDR3 DNA sequence: TGTGCCAGCGATTTGCGGGGGCGAGAGGTCACTGAAGCTTTCTTT. Combining the CDR3 with reference TRBV5-6 and TRBJ1-1 gives the whole variable domain DAGVTQSPTHLIKTRGQQVTLRCSPKSGHDTVSWYQQALGQGPQFIFQYYEEEERQRGNFPDRFSGHQFPNYSSELNVNALLLGDSALYLCASDLRGREVTEAFFGQGTRLTVV.

This sequence joins TRBV27 and TRBJ2-1; tentatively, D is TRBD1 (5 bases). The CDR3 extends over 12 amino acids. Germline CDR1 reads MNHEY; CDR2 reads SMNVEV (reference sequence). Trimming removed 3 bases at V and 9 bases at J, with 9 bases between. CDR3 sequence reads: CASSLGRTEQFF. The CDR3 coding sequence is TGTGCCAGCAGTTTGGGGCGGACTGAGCAGTTCTTC.

CDR3 DNA sequence: TGTGCCAGCAGTGCGGGACGGGTCAATCAGCCCCAGCATTTT. Its translation is CASSAGRVNQPQHF. The J gene is TRBJ1-5, the V gene TRBV27; a weak D match, TRBD1 (5 bases). The V end lost 5 bases, the J end lost 3 bases, and 11 bases lay between the germline ends. Germline values: CDR1 MNHEY, CDR2 SMNVEV (reference sequence). The CDR3 has 14 residues.

The rearrangement links TRBV7-3 to TRBJ2-7; D not certain. CDR1 SGHTA and CDR2 FQGTGA come from the germline V gene. This CDR3 contains 15 residues. V gave up 5 bases and J gave up 6 bases, with 20 bases separating them. CDR3 sequence (DNA): TGTGCCAGCAGCCCCCGGCTAGAGCCTTATTCCGAGCAGTACTTC. It translates to CASSPRLEPYSEQYF.

The chain uses TRBV15 and TRBJ2-1; 8 bases match TRBD2. Germline lookup yields CDR1 LNHNV and CDR2 YYDKDF (reference sequence). The CDR3 is made up of 17 amino acids. V lost 2 bases and J lost 3; bases outside the gene matches: 9. The CDR3 protein is CATSRLKSGLVYNEQFF. The CDR3 DNA is TGTGCCACCAGCAGATTAAAGTCGGGACTAGTCTACAATGAGCAGTTCTTC.

The gene calls are TRBV5-1 and TRBJ2-2, with 15 bases fitting TRBD2. With V trimmed by 5 bases and J by 1 base, 6 bases remained unmatched. The V gene's germline CDR1 is SGHRS and CDR2 YFSETQ. CDR3 length equals 18 residues. DNA of the CDR3: TGCGCCAGCAGGGGACTAGCGGGAGGTCCCCTGAACACCGGGGAGCTGTTTTTT. Protein sequence: CASRGLAGGPLNTGELFF.

The gene calls are TRBV4-1 and TRBJ2-2, with TRBD2 matching over 8 bases. Germline V gene lookup returns CDR1 MGHRA and CDR2 YSYEKL. This CDR3 has 16 amino acids. The V gene end was trimmed by 0 bases and the J gene end by 6 bases; junction bases not matched to a gene: 6. This CDR3 reads CASSQDGGLAPGELFF. CDR3 nucleotides: TGCGCCAGCAGCCAAGATGGCGGACTAGCCCCCGGGGAGCTGTTTTTT.

The CDR3 nucleotides are TGTGCCAGCAGGGGGATAGCGGGAGGGCTTAAAGATACGCAGTATTTT. This encodes CASRGIAGGLKDTQYF. This chain uses TRBV28 with TRBJ2-3; 11 nucleotides align to TRBD2. This CDR3 is built from 16 residues. The V segment lost 6 bases and the J segment 5 bases; nucleotides outside the gene matches: 10. Germline CDR1 and CDR2: MDHEN and SYDVKM.

The V gene is TRBV15, the J gene TRBJ1-2; D is undetermined. The CDR3 runs 15 residues. CDR1 LNHNV and CDR2 YYDKDF come from the germline V gene (reference sequence). Trimming removed 0 bases from V and 5 bases from J, with 13 bases in between. The CDR3 coding sequence is TGTGCCACCAGCAGAGAAAGTGTACAGCCTTATGGCTACACCTTC. It codes for CATSRESVQPYGYTF.

The DNA of the CDR3 is TGTGCCAGCAGTGAATATGCCAGGGGGCTCCTCTACGAGCAGTACTTC. It translates to CASSEYARGLLYEQYF. The J gene is TRBJ2-7, the V gene TRBV6-1; 8 bases are shared with TRBD1. The J segment lost 3 bases and the V segment lost 2 bases, leaving 9 bases of the junction unmatched. CDR1 and CDR2 (germline): MNHNS, SASEGT. This CDR3 contains 16 residues.

The CDR3 coding sequence is TGCGCCAGCAGCTTGGCCACTAGCGGCACCGGGGAGCTGTTTTTT. This translates into CASSLATSGTGELFF. This rearrangement joins TRBV5-1 to TRBJ2-2; 8 bases align to TRBD2. The junction had 2 bases not matched to a gene; V was cut back by 0 bases and J by 4 bases. The germline V gene encodes CDR1 SGHRS and CDR2 YFSETQ. The CDR3 covers 15 residues.

The CDR3: CASSAPTSGRFNEQYF. The CDR3 region has the DNA TGTGCCAGCAGCGCCCCGACTAGCGGGAGGTTCAACGAGCAGTACTTC. The chain carries TRBV2 and TRBJ2-7, with 13 positions matching TRBD2. The germline CDR1 and CDR2 sequences are SNHLY and FYNNEI. The CDR3 totals 16 residues. V trimming: 6 bases; J trimming: 5 bases; junction bases outside the gene matches: 10.

This clone was observed once. CDR3 residues: CATSREGPGAFF. DNA for the CDR3: TGTGCCACCAGCAGAGAGGGCCCAGGAGCTTTCTTT. The chain links TRBV15 to TRBJ1-1, with D unclear. V gave up 0 bases and J gave up 10 bases, with 9 bases separating them. The CDR3 is made up of 12 amino acids. Germline CDR1 and CDR2: LNHNV and YYDKDF (reference sequence).

The chain recombines TRBV30 with TRBJ2-1; 11 positions match TRBD2. This CDR3 contains 18 residues. The V gene's germline CDR1 is GTSNPN and CDR2 SVGIG (reference sequence). V was pared by 2 bases and J by 5 bases, with 14 bases of the junction left unmatched. The CDR3 loop is CAWSPLIAGGPINNEQFF. As DNA, the CDR3 is TGTGCCTGGAGTCCCCTTATAGCGGGAGGGCCTATCAACAATGAGCAGTTCTTC. Filled out from reference TRBV30 and TRBJ2-1, the complete variable domain reads SQTIHQWPATLVQPVGSPLSLECTVEGTSNPNLYWYRQAAGRGLQLLFYSVGIGQISSEVPQNLSASRPQDRQFILSSKKLLLSDSGFYLCAWSPLIAGGPINNEQFFGPGTRLTVL.